The rows below give T cell receptor beta chains drawn from one sample of a study of regulatory T cells in long-lasting Graves disease. TCRdb re-called the multiplex PCR reads through MiXCR, storing one row per CDR3 protein. The sample carries hundreds of thousands of distinct CDR3 sequences, about 12% recorded once. This sample also appeared in a second study, on T cells in Graves' hyperthyroidism and ophthalmopathy.

This sample comprised peripheral blood mononuclear cells (PBMCs), obtained at new diagnosis, from a patient treated with antithyroid drugs. The receptors stem from a woman between 25 and 40 years old with Graves disease. CDR3s leave out the opening cysteine and the closing phenylalanine or tryptophan. The D gene is left open where the match is weak. Size is omitted from some rows. Given values are once, few, many or a class for expanded clones.

CDR3,J,D,size,V
SALRASEYQETQY,TRBJ2-5,-,many,TRBV20-1
ASRMRTGEGQPQH,TRBJ1-5,TRBD1,few,TRBV27
SAARDRGYNEQF,TRBJ2-1,TRBD1,-,TRBV20-1
ASRGTLYEQY,TRBJ2-7,-,few,TRBV25-1
ASSRKGPSRDRPNEQF,TRBJ2-1,TRBD1,many,TRBV28
ASTLPPATSGTILPNEQF,TRBJ2-1,TRBD2,many,TRBV11-2
ASSLEGGSMNTEAF,TRBJ1-1,TRBD1,many,TRBV7-2
SARLTPRTDTQY,TRBJ2-3,-,-,TRBV20-1
SARDISSGATYEQY,TRBJ2-7,TRBD2,few,TRBV20-1
ASSAGLAGHAQETQY,TRBJ2-5,TRBD2,many,TRBV28
ASSLLFVPEDEQF,TRBJ2-1,-,-,TRBV4-1
ASSRTGTGGEKLF,TRBJ1-4,TRBD1,many,TRBV6-1
ASSPGLAGGDYNEQF,TRBJ2-1,TRBD2,many,TRBV12-3/TRBV12-4
ASSYHFSGTRREQY,TRBJ2-7,TRBD2,many,TRBV6-5
ASSLVTGLAKNIQY,TRBJ2-4,TRBD1,few,TRBV7-2
ASSQTGSDTQY,TRBJ2-3,-,many,TRBV7-9
ASSFNQGRYTDTQY,TRBJ2-3,-,few,TRBV27
SVARESNTQY,TRBJ2-3,-,many,TRBV29-1
ASSKRDSQETQY,TRBJ2-5,TRBD1,many,TRBV6-1
ASDGTGEKDTQY,TRBJ2-3,TRBD1,few,TRBV28
ASSQGYGSYEQY,TRBJ2-7,-,many,TRBV4-1
ATSAPPGQGENGYT,TRBJ1-2,TRBD1,-,TRBV24-1
ASSPRYSGDLDEQF,TRBJ2-1,-,many,TRBV7-6
SATDWRGSSGNTIY,TRBJ1-3,-,many,TRBV20-1
AISESGAAYEQY,TRBJ2-7,-,-,TRBV10-3
ASSKQGHGNEQY,TRBJ2-4,TRBD1,-,TRBV25-1
ASSFTGDGYT,TRBJ1-2,TRBD1,many,TRBV2
ASSQVIFEDTEAF,TRBJ1-1,-,-,TRBV4-2
ASSLGRRSAPSYEQY,TRBJ2-7,TRBD2,many,TRBV4-2
ASSQSGTGLSGYT,TRBJ1-2,TRBD1,many,TRBV4-3
ATSDGRGRVETQY,TRBJ2-5,TRBD1,-,TRBV24-1
ARRKGYTNTEAF,TRBJ1-1,-,many,TRBV2
ASSLAASTGWDQPQH,TRBJ1-5,-,-,TRBV7-6
SARVSLAGPGDYNEQF,TRBJ2-1,TRBD2,many,TRBV20-1
ASSISPYTGELF,TRBJ2-2,-,many,TRBV19
ASTMTGTVHGETQY,TRBJ2-5,TRBD1,many,TRBV7-9
SVATGSYNEQF,TRBJ2-1,-,few,TRBV29-1
ASSPLDVGFGYGYT,TRBJ1-2,-,-,TRBV18
ASSELAGDVSEQY,TRBJ2-7,-,many,TRBV2
SAILTPANYGYT,TRBJ1-2,-,-,TRBV20-1
ASSRITSGKNEQF,TRBJ2-1,TRBD2,few,TRBV19
ASSLLWGDRASSPFYNEQF,TRBJ2-1,TRBD1,-,TRBV5-1
ASSSPWANYGYT,TRBJ1-2,-,-,TRBV19
ASSLKGQAF,TRBJ1-1,-,-,TRBV7-8
ASSRRVSGNTIY,TRBJ1-3,-,-,TRBV6-1
ASREGAGGGSRQF,TRBJ2-1,-,many,TRBV3-1
ASSIVGYNEQF,TRBJ2-1,-,few,TRBV19
ASSSGTGLHPGYT,TRBJ1-2,TRBD1,-,TRBV27
SATGLRSGNTIY,TRBJ1-3,-,-,TRBV20-1
ASSPRSGSTANEQF,TRBJ2-1,TRBD2,once,TRBV27
AWRRGGTNEQF,TRBJ2-1,TRBD2,once,TRBV30
ATSDSDWTGVNEQF,TRBJ2-1,TRBD1,few,TRBV24-1
AIRGQVNQPQH,TRBJ1-5,TRBD1,many,TRBV10-3
ASSRTDPTDTQY,TRBJ2-3,-,many,TRBV7-9
ASSLRAGQNTEAF,TRBJ1-1,-,-,TRBV27
ASVLTSFHAQY,TRBJ2-7,TRBD2,few,TRBV2
SAYSTEKNIQY,TRBJ2-4,-,few,TRBV20-1